A single TCR beta chain is shown here with its context. This record comes from a study of radiotherapy plus CTLA-4 blockade in lung cancer. Using immunoSEQ multiplex PCR, the repertoire was profiled, and TCRdb retains in-frame clones only, with some absent. In the table there are 30,000 or so clones, 70% of which are singletons. CDR1 and CDR2 from the germline V gene are SGHNT and YENEEA. V lost 2 bases to trimming and J lost 4 bases, with 6 bases between them. The CDR3 has 12 residues. The receptor comes from a human donor with non-small cell lung cancer who had stable disease on radiotherapy plus ipilimumab. The V gene is TRBV11-3, the J gene TRBJ2-7; D is unclear. The sequenced sample was peripheral blood, obtained from a patient treated with radiotherapy plus ipilimumab. CDR3: CASSLPGYEQYF. CDR3 sequence (DNA): TGTGCCAGCAGCTTACCCGGGTACGAGCAGTACTTC.